These T cell receptor beta chains were read from a single sample in a study of lung T cells in sarcoidosis with Löfgren's syndrome. TCRdb processed the reads anew with MiXCR; each CDR3 protein has one entry. Of 50,000 to 65,000 distinct CDR3 sequences listed, 21% are singletons. Sequenced: CD4+ T cells from PBMCs. The receptors were sampled from a human donor with sarcoidosis (Löfgren's syndrome or another form), or a control subject (not recorded which). Both conserved end residues are part of each CDR3. The D gene is left open where the match is weak. Rows give clone size only sometimes, using once, few, many, or a class for an expanded clone.

d_gene	v_gene	j_gene	len	abundance	CDR3aa	CDR3nt
-	TRBV18	TRBJ2-7	14	-	CASSRGTTTYEQYF	TGTGCCAGCTCACGAGGGACCACCACCTACGAGCAGTACTTC
TRBD1	TRBV7-3	TRBJ2-1	13	many	CASRGQGNDEQFF	TGTGCCAGCAGGGGACAGGGGAACGATGAGCAGTTCTTC
TRBD2	TRBV28	TRBJ2-4	14	many	CASSTTSPKNIQYF	TGTGCCAGCAGTACGACTAGCCCCAAAAACATTCAGTACTTC
-	TRBV7-2	TRBJ1-1	15	many	CASSQGDIWNTEAFF	TGTGCCAGCAGCCAAGGGGACATCTGGAACACTGAAGCTTTCTTT
TRBD1	TRBV12-3/TRBV12-4	TRBJ1-5	13	few	CAGSRGENQPQHF	TGTGCCGGCTCCAGGGGGGAGAATCAGCCCCAGCATTTT
TRBD2	TRBV7-9	TRBJ2-1	16	many	CASSPSGRAPYNEQFF	TGTGCCAGCAGCCCTAGCGGGAGGGCCCCCTACAATGAGCAGTTCTTC
-	TRBV15	TRBJ1-4	14	-	CATSRDIKEGRLFF	TGCGCCACCAGCAGAGATATCAAGGAAGGAAGACTGTTTTTT
-	TRBV28	TRBJ1-2	13	many	CASSPGRNYGYTF	TGTGCCAGCAGCCCAGGCAGAAACTATGGCTACACCTTC
-	TRBV7-9	TRBJ2-3	16	many	CASSLSPRASTDTQYF	TGTGCCAGCAGCTTATCCCCGCGGGCCTCCACAGATACGCAGTATTTT
TRBD2	TRBV19	TRBJ2-3	17	-	CASSIRRGAKSTDTQYF	TGTGCCAGTAGTATAAGGCGGGGGGCTAAAAGCACAGATACGCAGTATTTT
-	TRBV4-1	TRBJ2-4	17	few	CASSQIDTSLAKNIQYF	TGCGCCAGCAGCCAAATCGACACATCTTTAGCCAAAAACATTCAGTACTTC
TRBD2	TRBV20-1	TRBJ2-1	15	-	CSAMPGLAGVNEQFF	TGCAGTGCGATGCCGGGACTAGCGGGGGTCAATGAGCAGTTCTTC
TRBD1	TRBV6-1	TRBJ1-1	15	many	CASMPPGQGRTEAFF	TGTGCCAGCATGCCCCCAGGACAGGGAAGAACTGAAGCTTTCTTT
-	TRBV27	TRBJ2-5	15	medium-sized	CASSRRAGYQETQYF	TGTGCCAGCAGTCGGAGGGCAGGGTACCAAGAGACCCAGTACTTC
TRBD1	TRBV18	TRBJ2-5	14	-	CASSPGTDQETQYF	TGTGCCAGCTCACCGGGGACAGACCAAGAGACCCAGTACTTC
TRBD2	TRBV7-2	TRBJ2-3	15	few	CASSLLAGGKSAQYF	TGTGCCAGCAGCTTACTAGCGGGGGGGAAGTCGGCGCAGTATTTT
-	TRBV10-3	TRBJ2-1	19	-	CAISESRLKRENFGDEQFF	TGTGCCATCAGTGAGTCCCGGCTGAAGAGGGAAAATTTTGGCGATGAGCAGTTCTTC
TRBD1	TRBV7-2	TRBJ2-5	15	many	CASSLGGGHMGTQYF	TGTGCCAGCAGCTTAGGAGGGGGCCATATGGGGACCCAGTACTTC
-	TRBV28	TRBJ2-1	15	many	CASSLSGLNYNEQFF	TGTGCCAGCTCATTGTCGGGACTTAACTACAATGAGCAGTTCTTC
TRBD1	TRBV27	TRBJ2-1	14	many	CASRTGAPYNEQFF	TGTGCCAGCAGGACAGGGGCCCCCTACAATGAGCAGTTCTTC
TRBD1	TRBV6-1	TRBJ2-7	15	many	CATAGTGGRRNEQYF	TGTGCCACAGCCGGGACAGGGGGCCGACGAAACGAGCAGTACTTC
-	TRBV29-1	TRBJ2-1	12	-	CSVPVGGHEQFF	TGCAGCGTACCTGTGGGAGGACATGAGCAGTTCTTC
-	TRBV3-1	TRBJ1-6	14	-	CASSPRRGNSPLHF	TGTGCCAGCAGCCCTCGACGGGGGAATTCACCCCTCCACTTT
TRBD1	TRBV11-2	TRBJ2-1	17	-	CASSSQGGTGSYNEQFF	TGTGCCAGCAGCTCCCAGGGGGGGACAGGGTCTTACAATGAGCAGTTCTTC
-	TRBV29-1	TRBJ2-7	12	many	CSVESSVYEQYF	TGCAGCGTTGAAAGCAGCGTTTACGAGCAGTACTTC
-	TRBV3-1	TRBJ2-5	14	-	CASSHHRQQETQYF	TGTGCCAGCAGCCACCACCGGCAGCAAGAGACCCAGTACTTC
TRBD2	TRBV28	TRBJ2-4	17	many	CASSRLAGVGYGNIQYF	TGTGCCAGCAGCCGACTAGCGGGAGTGGGATACGGAAACATTCAGTACTTC
TRBD1	TRBV28	TRBJ1-5	14	many	CASSADRGPQPQHF	TGTGCCAGCAGCGCTGACAGGGGCCCTCAGCCCCAGCATTTT
TRBD2	TRBV7-7	TRBJ2-1	14	few	CASSFGGSYNEQFF	TGTGCTAGCAGCTTTGGCGGGAGCTACAATGAGCAGTTCTTC
TRBD2	TRBV6-1	TRBJ2-1	14	many	CASSGLAGVPEQFF	TGTGCCAGCAGCGGACTAGCGGGTGTCCCAGAGCAGTTCTTC
-	TRBV7-6	TRBJ1-2	16	many	CASSPQQYSREGGYTF	TGTGCCAGCAGCCCTCAGCAGTACTCCCGGGAGGGTGGCTACACCTTC
-	TRBV11-1	TRBJ2-7	12	-	CASSLVDYEQYF	TGTGCCAGCAGCTTAGTGGACTACGAGCAGTACTTC
-	TRBV6-2/TRBV6-3	TRBJ1-2	16	many	CASNDPGAVSYYGYTF	TGTGCCAGCAACGACCCCGGGGCGGTCTCCTACTATGGCTACACCTTC
-	TRBV5-1	TRBJ1-1	17	-	CASSARGEGEWYTEAFF	TGCGCCAGCTCCGCCCGGGGAGAGGGAGAATGGTACACTGAAGCTTTCTTT
-	TRBV20-1	TRBJ2-1	13	many	CSARAPSDNEQFF	TGCAGTGCTAGAGCCCCTAGCGACAATGAGCAGTTCTTC
-	TRBV19	TRBJ1-5	13	-	CASSDLLGQPQHF	TGTGCCAGTAGTGACCTATTAGGACAGCCCCAGCATTTT
TRBD1	TRBV19	TRBJ2-1	15	many	CASSSVNRGNNEQFF	TGTGCCAGTAGTTCAGTAAACAGGGGTAACAATGAGCAGTTCTTC
TRBD1	TRBV28	TRBJ2-1	15	many	CASSFRDRRNNEQFF	TGTGCCAGCAGTTTTCGGGACAGGCGAAACAATGAGCAGTTCTTC
TRBD2	TRBV4-1	TRBJ2-1	17	medium-sized	CASSQESSGGRYNEQFF	TGCGCCAGCAGCCAAGAGTCCAGCGGGGGGAGGTACAATGAGCAGTTCTTC
-	TRBV2	TRBJ2-7	14	-	CASKGQGSSYEQYF	TGTGCCAGCAAAGGGCAGGGCAGCTCCTACGAGCAGTACTTC
-	TRBV4-1	TRBJ1-2	14	-	CASSHPGANYGYTF	TGCGCCAGCAGCCACCCGGGGGCCAACTATGGCTACACCTTC
-	TRBV7-8	TRBJ2-4	14	-	CASSFMDPKNIQYF	TGTGCCAGCAGCTTTATGGACCCGAAAAACATTCAGTACTTC
TRBD2	TRBV7-2	TRBJ2-5	14	-	CASGAGLAEVAQYF	TGTGCCAGCGGCGCCGGACTAGCCGAAGTGGCCCAGTACTTC
-	TRBV27	TRBJ1-6	17	many	CASSWRGGGSYNSPLHF	TGTGCCAGCAGTTGGAGGGGAGGGGGCTCCTATAATTCACCCCTCCACTTT
TRBD2	TRBV6-2/TRBV6-3	TRBJ2-7	15	-	CASSPRGSLSYGQYF	TGTGCCAGCTCCCCCCGCGGGAGCCTCTCCTACGGGCAGTACTTC